The rows below give T cell receptor beta chains drawn from one sample of a study of PD-L1 blockade in urothelial cancer. Sequenced by immunoSEQ multiplex PCR; TCRdb stores in-frame clones only, minus some. The table has around 110,000 clones, 91% seen once. Sequenced here: PBMCs, sampled around atezolizumab (anti-PD-L1) treatment. The receptors originated from a man aged 60 to 75 with urothelial cancer. Both conserved end residues are part of each CDR3. A D gene is named only where the DNA matches it firmly. Clone size is not always given. Where it is, it says once, few, many or a class for expanded clones.

clone_size j_call d_call v_call cdr3_aa cdr3_nt
. TRBJ2-7 TRBD1 TRBV2 CASSDQGQGYEQYF TGTGCCAGCAGTGACCAGGGACAGGGGTACGAGCAGTACTTC
. TRBJ1-1 . TRBV4-1 CASSASGTMNTEAFF TGCGCCAGCAGCGCCTCTGGGACTATGAACACTGAAGCTTTCTTT
. TRBJ1-1 . TRBV28 CASSFWLSEAFF TGTGCCAGCAGTTTCTGGCTCTCTGAAGCTTTCTTT
once TRBJ2-2 TRBD1 TRBV9 CASSVSGRGRNGELFF TGTGCCAGCAGCGTATCGGGCAGGGGGCGAAACGGGGAGCTGTTTTTT
. TRBJ2-5 . TRBV5-1 CASSLEVGRQETQYF TGCGCCAGCAGCTTGGAAGTGGGCCGTCAAGAGACCCAGTACTTC
once TRBJ2-1 . TRBV14 CASSQYGGPNNEQFF TGTGCCAGCAGCCAATATGGGGGCCCAAACAATGAGCAGTTCTTC
. TRBJ2-7 TRBD1 TRBV14 CASSQDGRQGPTMAYEQYF TGTGCCAGCAGCCAAGATGGCCGACAGGGACCGACTATGGCTTACGAGCAGTACTTC
. TRBJ1-2 . TRBV2 CASSTGNYGYTF TGTGCCAGCAGTACAGGGAACTATGGCTACACCTTC
. TRBJ2-7 . TRBV6-6 CATATTAGEQYF TGTGCCACCGCGACAACGGCGGGCGAGCAGTACTTC
. TRBJ2-7 TRBD1 TRBV4-3 CASSLGTGGSYEQYF TGCGCCAGCAGCCTCGGGACAGGGGGGTCCTACGAGCAGTACTTC
. TRBJ2-1 TRBD2 TRBV7-2 CASSLKRGGRDEQFF TGTGCCAGCAGCTTAAAGCGGGGGGGCCGGGATGAGCAGTTCTTC
. TRBJ2-5 . TRBV19 CASSTYRASGETQYF TGTGCCAGTAGTACCTACAGGGCTTCGGGGGAGACCCAGTACTTC
. TRBJ1-1 . TRBV28 CASSPNMNTEAFF TGTGCCAGCAGTCCCAACATGAACACTGAAGCTTTCTTT
. TRBJ2-1 TRBD1 TRBV19 CASSKGQAYNEQFF TGTGCCAGTAGTAAAGGACAGGCCTACAATGAGCAGTTCTTC
. TRBJ2-1 TRBD1 TRBV5-5 CASRQNNGQVTQFF TGTGCCAGCAGACAAAACAACGGACAGGTTACCCAGTTCTTC
. TRBJ1-5 TRBD1 TRBV5-1 CASSEGTASNQPQHF TGCGCCAGCAGCGAAGGGACAGCCAGCAATCAGCCCCAGCATTTT
. TRBJ1-1 . TRBV30 CAWSPGGLTEAFF TGTGCCTGGAGTCCGGGTGGACTCACTGAAGCTTTCTTT
. TRBJ2-3 TRBD2 TRBV2 CASSDTGRGTDTQYF TGTGCCAGCAGTGACACGGGGAGGGGCACAGATACGCAGTATTTT
once TRBJ2-1 TRBD2 TRBV11-2 CASSFLASGRSGNEQFF TGTGCCAGCAGCTTCCTGGCTAGCGGGCGGAGTGGCAATGAGCAGTTCTTC
few TRBJ1-2 TRBD1 TRBV19 CASRSDRNLDGYTF TGTGCCAGTAGGTCGGACAGGAACCTCGATGGCTACACCTTC
. TRBJ2-7 . TRBV30 CAWSPLRVEGQYF TGTGCCTGGAGTCCACTGCGGGTAGAGGGGCAGTACTTC
. TRBJ2-2 TRBD1 TRBV6-5 CASSLGQGRAGELFF TGTGCCAGCAGCCTGGGACAGGGGAGGGCCGGGGAGCTGTTTTTT
. TRBJ2-3 TRBD1 TRBV4-3 CASSQDHRGSADTQYF TGCGCCAGCAGCCAAGATCACAGGGGGTCAGCAGATACGCAGTATTTT
few TRBJ1-4 TRBD1 TRBV9 CASSGGTANNEKLFF TGTGCCAGCAGCGGGGGGACAGCGAATAATGAAAAACTGTTTTTT
once TRBJ2-3 TRBD1 TRBV7-3 CAISGTGGPDTQYF TGTGCCATTTCCGGGACAGGGGGGCCAGATACGCAGTATTTT
. TRBJ2-1 TRBD2 TRBV6-5 CASRLAGGHGNEQFF TGTGCCAGCCGACTAGCGGGAGGTCATGGCAATGAGCAGTTCTTC
once TRBJ2-1 TRBD2 TRBV9 CASSDPRTSGSNEQFF TGTGCCAGCAGCGACCCCCGGACTAGCGGATCTAATGAGCAGTTCTTC
. TRBJ2-1 TRBD2 TRBV30 CAWSVGLGEQFF TGTGCCTGGAGTGTAGGACTAGGAGAGCAGTTCTTC
. TRBJ2-7 . TRBV7-8 CASSSLAGTLAAEQYF TGTGCCAGCAGCTCCCTCGCCGGGACTTTGGCCGCCGAGCAGTACTTC
few TRBJ2-1 . TRBV11-1 CASSLTGSGSYNEQFF TGTGCCAGCAGTTTAACAGGAAGCGGGTCCTACAATGAGCAGTTCTTC
. TRBJ2-7 TRBD2 TRBV7-8 CASSPTPSGRSYEQYF TGTGCCAGCAGCCCCACCCCCAGCGGGAGATCTTACGAGCAGTACTTC
. TRBJ2-3 . TRBV9 CASSRGISTDTQYF TGTGCCAGCAGCAGGGGTATCAGCACAGATACGCAGTATTTT
. TRBJ2-2 . TRBV23-1 CASSRRELFF TGCGCCAGCAGTCGTAGGGAGCTGTTTTTT
once TRBJ2-3 . TRBV29-1 CSVEEGTGFGTDTQYF TGCAGCGTTGAAGAGGGAACAGGGTTCGGGACAGATACGCAGTATTTT
. TRBJ2-3 . TRBV2 CASSEPGRWVQYF TGTGCCAGCAGTGAACCGGGTCGTTGGGTTCAGTATTTT
. TRBJ2-2 . TRBV4-2 CASSPGRGNGGELFF TGTGCCAGCAGCCCGGGAAGGGGGAATGGCGGGGAGCTGTTTTTT
. TRBJ2-5 . TRBV20-1 CSASNGGTQYF TGCAGTGCTAGTAACGGGGGGACCCAGTACTTC
. TRBJ2-2 . TRBV11-2 CASSLYRNTGELFF TGTGCCAGCAGCTTATACAGGAACACCGGGGAGCTGTTTTTT
. TRBJ1-2 TRBD1 TRBV13 CASSFDRGNGYTF TGTGCCAGCAGCTTCGACAGGGGGAATGGCTACACCTTC
. TRBJ2-1 TRBD2 TRBV7-2 CASSYGLASNNEQFF TGTGCCAGCAGTTACGGACTAGCGTCCAACAATGAGCAGTTCTTC
. TRBJ1-5 . TRBV28 CASRVLAGRNQPQHF TGTGCCAGCAGGGTGCTGGCGGGACGCAATCAGCCCCAGCATTTT
once TRBJ2-7 TRBD2 TRBV5-6 CASSDLGTSALYEQYF TGTGCCAGCAGCGACCTCGGGACTAGCGCGTTATACGAGCAGTACTTC
. TRBJ1-1 . TRBV18 CASSTRIDGTEAFF TGTGCCAGCTCAACCCGAATCGACGGGACTGAAGCTTTCTTT
. TRBJ2-5 TRBD2 TRBV5-4 CASSLEAGEFQETQYF TGTGCCAGCAGCTTGGAAGCGGGAGAGTTTCAAGAGACCCAGTACTTC
once TRBJ1-1 . TRBV6-1 CASTERWANTEAFF TGTGCCAGCACCGAACGCTGGGCGAACACTGAAGCTTTCTTT
. TRBJ1-4 . TRBV19 CASSVTGFGEKLFF TGTGCCAGTAGTGTCACAGGGTTCGGGGAAAAACTGTTTTTT
. TRBJ2-7 TRBD2 TRBV6-5 CASSQTSGGTYEQYF TGTGCCAGCAGCCAAACTAGCGGGGGAACCTACGAGCAGTACTTC
. TRBJ2-1 TRBD1 TRBV5-1 CASSLIRQGDYNEQFF TGCGCCAGCAGCTTGATTCGACAGGGTGATTACAATGAGCAGTTCTTC
. TRBJ2-7 . TRBV5-6 CASSSPTRTRPYEQYF TGTGCCAGCAGCTCCCCGACAAGGACAAGACCCTACGAGCAGTACTTC
. TRBJ2-1 . TRBV27 CASSPTAYNEQFF TGTGCCAGCAGTCCGACAGCATACAATGAGCAGTTCTTC
few TRBJ1-5 . TRBV19 CASTTGSNQPQHF TGTGCCAGCACTACCGGAAGCAATCAGCCCCAGCATTTT
. TRBJ1-3 . TRBV6-1 CASSEGLGASGNTIYF TGTGCCAGCAGTGAAGGACTGGGGGCGTCTGGAAACACCATATATTTT
. TRBJ1-2 TRBD1 TRBV4-3 CASSQATGGGYGYTF TGCGCCAGCAGCCAAGCTACAGGGGGAGGCTATGGCTACACCTTC